Each of the 15 T cell receptor beta chains below was sequenced from the same sample in a study of blood T cell repertoires in COVID-19. Clones were sequenced by immunoSEQ multiplex PCR, and TCRdb holds only the in-frame ones, with some missing. The sample has under 400,000 clones, around nine tenths seen once. The sample taken for sequencing was PBMCs or T cells enriched from blood (not recorded which). These TCRs come from a woman in her 30s who had been exposed to COVID-19.

The chain links TRBV11-3 to TRBJ2-7; TRBD1 matches 8 bases. Germline loops: CDR1 SGHNT, CDR2 YENEEA. The CDR3 extends over 15 amino acids. V gave up 5 bases and J gave up 1 base; unmatched junction bases: 7. DNA of the CDR3: TGTGCCAGCAGCCCCGGACAGGGTCGATCCTACGAGCAGTACTTC. The encoded protein is CASSPGQGRSYEQYF.

This clone showed up just a few times. The chain links TRBV6-6 to TRBJ2-5; D is possibly TRBD2 (6 bases). Germline V gene data show CDR1 as MNHNY and CDR2 as SVGAGI (reference sequence). The CDR3 contains 12 residues. The ends were cut back, 9 bases at V and 1 base at J, with 9 bases in the middle. The CDR3 reads CASQGGQETQYF. The CDR3, as DNA: TGTGCCAGTCAGGGAGGCCAAGAGACCCAGTACTTC.

The chain couples TRBV19 to TRBJ2-2, with TRBD2 matching 7 bases. The CDR3 has 17 residues. V gave up 11 bases and J gave up 6 bases; unmatched junction bases: 21. Per germline, CDR1 LNHDA and CDR2 SQIVND (reference sequence). This CDR3 reads CACKGSLAEESAGELFF. The CDR3 bases are TGTGCCTGTAAAGGTTCCCTAGCGGAGGAGAGTGCCGGGGAGCTGTTTTTT.

The chain is built from TRBV27 and TRBJ1-5; the D gene is possibly TRBD1 (5 bases). V lost 5 bases, J lost 4 bases, and 15 bases lay in between. The CDR3 consists of 15 residues. CDR1 is MNHEY and CDR2 is SMNVEV in the germline V gene (reference sequence). CDR3 sequence (DNA): TGTGCCAGCAGTAAGATGGGGCCTCAGAATCAGCCCCAGCATTTT. Amino acids: CASSKMGPQNQPQHF.

The chain couples TRBV24-1 to TRBJ1-5, with D possibly matching TRBD1 (6 bases). V shed 4 bases and J shed 7 bases, with 13 bases lying between them. This CDR3 has 14 residues. The germline CDR1 and CDR2 sequences are KGHDR and SFDVKD. The CDR3 spells CATSESQGWQPQHF. CDR3 nucleotides: TGTGCCACCAGTGAGTCACAGGGTTGGCAGCCCCAGCATTTT.

The chain recombines TRBV6-5 with TRBJ2-3, with D hard to call. V was shortened by 5 bases and J by 0 bases, with 12 bases between the two germline ends. This CDR3 has 15 residues. Germline loops: CDR1 MNHEY, CDR2 SVGAGI. DNA of the CDR3: TGTGCCAGCAGTAAACAGACCCCTAGCACAGATACGCAGTATTTT. Its translation: CASSKQTPSTDTQYF.

This chain uses TRBV5-5 with TRBJ2-7, with 9 nucleotides matching TRBD2. The junction had 6 bases not matched to a gene; V was cut back by 6 bases and J by 2 bases. The CDR3 covers 14 residues. The V gene's germline CDR1 is SGHKS and CDR2 YYEKEE (reference sequence). The CDR3 sequence is CASMEASGTYEQYF. The CDR3, as DNA: TGTGCCAGCATGGAGGCTAGCGGGACCTACGAGCAGTACTTC.

This chain connects TRBV5-1 to TRBJ1-4; 9 positions agree with TRBD1. The CDR3 runs to 16 residues. V dropped 0 bases and J dropped 8; count of bases not matched to a gene: 8. Germline CDR1 and CDR2: SGHRS and YFSETQ. The CDR3 region is CASSLGQGGVGEKLFF. CDR3 nucleotides: TGCGCCAGCAGCTTGGGACAGGGGGGAGTAGGGGAAAAACTGTTTTTT.

The gene calls are TRBV5-1 and TRBJ2-2; TRBD1 is a possible D gene (6 bases). V lost 7 bases and J lost 6, with 16 bases in between. Germline V gene sequence: CDR1 SGHRS, CDR2 YFSETQ. The CDR3 consists of 14 residues. CDR3 DNA sequence: TGCGCCAGCGCATTCGGTTACAGGGCCGGGGAGCTGTTTTTT. This translates into CASAFGYRAGELFF.

CDR3 bases: TGTGCCATCAGTGATTCGACAGGGGGGGGCGACGAGCAGTACTTC. This encodes CAISDSTGGGDEQYF. This sequence joins TRBV10-3 and TRBJ2-7, with TRBD1 identical over 9 bases. The CDR3 loop spans 15 amino acids. Germline V CDR1 and CDR2: ENHRY, SYGVKD. The J segment lost 5 bases and the V segment lost 3 bases, leaving 8 bases of the junction unmatched.

The V call is TRBV19, the J call TRBJ1-2, with 8 nucleotides matching TRBD1. The trim removed 1 base at V and 7 bases at J, leaving 17 bases unmatched. CDR1 and CDR2 (germline): LNHDA, SQIVND (reference sequence). The CDR3 is 18 amino acids. This chain's CDR3 is CASSIARQLRGRISGYTF. The CDR3 coding sequence is TGTGCCAGTAGTATAGCTCGACAGCTCAGGGGGCGAATCTCTGGCTACACCTTC.

The gene calls are TRBV6-5 and TRBJ1-2, with TRBD1 matching 11 bases. This CDR3 region has 15 residues. Looked up from germline, CDR1 is MNHEY and CDR2 is SVGAGI. The trim removed 7 bases at V and 3 bases at J, leaving 7 bases unmatched. DNA of the CDR3: TGTGCCAGCAAGGACAGGGGGCGCATTTACTATGGCTACACCTTC. Amino acid sequence: CASKDRGRIYYGYTF.

This rearrangement joins TRBV13 to TRBJ2-7, with 13 bases aligning to TRBD2. The CDR3 runs 15 residues. Germline loops: CDR1 PRHDT, CDR2 FYEKMQ (reference sequence). V lost 5 bases to trimming and J lost 7 bases; unmatched junction nucleotides: 8. The CDR3 sequence is CASSIGLAGVKEQYF. CDR3 in DNA: TGTGCCAGCAGCATTGGACTAGCGGGAGTTAAAGAGCAGTACTTC.

This clone occurred once. The rearrangement joins TRBV5-8 to TRBJ2-3; the D gene is possibly TRBD2 (5 bases). Per the germline V gene, CDR1 is SGHTS and CDR2 is YDEGEE. Trimming left V 1 base short and J 4 bases short, with 7 bases between. CDR3 size: 13 residues. CDR3 loop: CASSLWGADTQYF. CDR3 nucleotides: TGTGCCAGCAGCTTGTGGGGAGCAGATACGCAGTATTTT.

This clone was seen at least ten times. This chain links TRBV27 with TRBJ2-2, with 9 bases fitting TRBD2. After removal of 5 bases from V and 4 bases from J, the junction contained 5 bases not matched to a gene. The germline gives CDR1 MNHEY, CDR2 SMNVEV (reference sequence). The CDR3 loop spans 15 amino acids. The CDR3 is CASSPGLAGTGELFF. Written as DNA, the CDR3 is TGTGCCAGCAGTCCGGGACTAGCAGGCACCGGGGAGCTGTTTTTT.